The entry that follows covers one TCR beta chain sequence. Which antigen it targets is not known. The input lacks base qualities; no much larger clone sits a single base away. The time point label, read with the paper, signifies: cycle 1 day 1 (C1D1), immediately before nivolumab initiation. Every trial patient had relapsed following autologous stem cell transplantation, and prior brentuximab vedotin exposure was what differed among cohorts A, B and C. The trial cohort included 45 to 65 patients with relapsed/refractory classical Hodgkin lymphoma, and each patient had a best overall response of complete response, partial response or progressive disease. Trial patients were treated with single-agent nivolumab in the multi-cohort phase II CheckMate 205 trial. An independent review committee assessed best overall response by applying the 2007 International Working Group response criteria. Trial PBMCs were collected immediately before nivolumab initiation (C1D1) and during therapy at cycle 2 day 1 and cycle 4 day 1. Peripheral blood was collected in 8 mL Vacutainer Cell Preparation Tubes, from which PBMCs were isolated by centrifugation and then cryopreserved.

The CDR3, from cysteine to phenylalanine, totals 16 residues. CDR3 DNA only is kept here, 48 bases in frame from base 1. The germline V gene yields LGHNA for CDR1 and YNFKEQ for CDR2. V is reduced by 3 bases and J by 2 bases, leaving a spacing of 15 bases between them. Genomic DNA was isolated using the Qiagen DNeasy kit from unsorted PBMCs as well as from negatively selected CD4+ and CD8+ fractions. TCR beta CDR3 regions were amplified by immunoSEQ multiplex PCR using primers annealing to V and J segments. A synthetic immune receptor repertoire was used to minimize amplification bias, and any remaining bias was removed computationally after sequencing. As for the authors' bioinformatics: Custom Python scripts were used to quantify repertoire diversity as the Shannon entropy index. Unsorted, CD4+ and CD8+ repertoires were analyzed separately, except in combined analyses where CD4+ and CD8+ sequences were merged in silico. Clonal expansion was defined as at least a 2-fold frequency increase after treatment relative to C1D1, with a pseudocount of 0.5 for undetected baseline clones. Clones with 0 or 1 copy at C1D1 were classified as singleton clones, and clones with 2 or more copies were classified as non-singleton clones. By matching protein sequences in sorted samples from the same patient, clones expanded in unsorted samples were annotated as CD4+, CD8+ or unknown. Wilcoxon tests were applied to paired samples to test diversity changes from C1D1 to C4D1. In its TCRdb copy, this immuneACCESS table keeps in-frame sequences only and misses some clones. Where compared with another copy, unresolved V genes explain less than half of these, and the others have no known cause. That table is the source of V, J and clone size, and D and trimming were worked out from the DNA. For this sample there are 20,000 to 30,000 clones; 69% appear just once. The ten top clones hold 2.5% to 4% of the sample.

The data belong to a study of PD-1 blockade in classical Hodgkin lymphoma (dated by TCRdb to 2020 to 2022). Background for the entire study: Nivolumab dosing was 3 mg/kg intravenously every 2 weeks, continuing until either disease progression or unacceptable toxicity. The study used CyTOF and TCR beta sequencing to define a peripheral blood immune signature of response to PD-1 blockade in classical Hodgkin lymphoma.

The investigation overall reported the following: Diversity was lower in patients who began nivolumab less than 1 year after ASCT, so these patients were left out of later analyses to avoid confounding by immune reconstitution. By C4D1, a significant rise was seen in CD4+ TCR diversity but not in CD8+ TCR diversity (p=0.0027 vs p=0.16), and the rise was most apparent among complete responders (p=0.02). Baseline TCR diversity was reported to be lower in newly diagnosed patients than in healthy donors, and even lower in relapsed/refractory patients. The study was restricted to a single clinical trial cohort, and the causes of repertoire differences, possibly disease activity or prior therapy, were left undefined. Trial patients achieving complete response had baseline diversity similar to newly diagnosed patients, whereas partial responders and progressors had significantly lower diversity.

The V gene is TRBV4-2 and the J gene is TRBJ2-3, and possibly TRBD1, on 5 matching bases. This clonotype originated in a human donor with classical Hodgkin lymphoma. Sequencing used peripheral blood mononuclear cells (PBMCs), obtained at baseline. In nucleotide form, the sequence is TGTGCCAGCAGCCAGCAACAGGCAAAACTCACAGATACGCAGTATTTT. Its coded protein is CASSQQQAKLTDTQYF.